These 20 T cell receptor beta chains share one sample of origin, sequenced in a study of beta chain features in type 1 diabetes. Points from the study as a whole: Shorter TCRB CDR3s, moderately but significantly so, marked every one of the four CD4+ subsets in Type 1 diabetes patients.

The whole isolated RNA underwent reverse transcription, so sequencing captured expressed TCRB transcripts. TCRdb keeps only in-frame clones here, not all; method: immunoSEQ multiplex PCR. The data contain about 170,000 clones, 6.5% to 9.5% of them singletons. Their specific antigens are unknown. Sequencing input: central memory CD4+ T cells from blood. The receptors come from a woman aged 40 to 50 with type 1 diabetes.

This clone came up a few times. The chain carries TRBV5-1 and TRBJ1-5; tentatively, D is TRBD1 (5 bases). The CDR3 runs to 14 residues. V lost 0 bases to trimming and J lost 4 bases, with 8 bases between them. The V gene's germline CDR1 is SGHRS and CDR2 YFSETQ. The CDR3 spells CASSLVGGNQPQHF. The CDR3 DNA reads as TGCGCCAGCAGCTTGGTGGGGGGGAATCAGCCCCAGCATTTT.

The V gene is TRBV29-1, the J gene TRBJ1-1; a weak D match, TRBD1 (6 bases). The CDR3 contains 13 residues. CDR1 and CDR2 (germline): SQVTM, ANQGSEA. Trimming removed 8 bases at V and 1 base at J, with 14 bases between. The CDR3 nucleotides read TGCAGCTCGTTCAGGGACAAGAACACTGAAGCTTTCTTT. Its translation: CSSFRDKNTEAFF.

V gene TRBV5-6 combines with J gene TRBJ2-5; D is possibly TRBD2 (7 bases). Germline V gene lookup returns CDR1 SGHDT and CDR2 YYEEEE. This CDR3 is built from 15 residues. V lost 1 base and J lost 5, with 15 bases in between. The CDR3 coding sequence is TGTGCCAGCAGCTTGAGAGGGGGGGTAGAGGAGACCCAGTACTTC. The encoded protein is CASSLRGGVEETQYF.

In this sample, this clone turned up many times. This rearrangement joins TRBV19 to TRBJ1-5, with 8 bases lining up with TRBD1. This CDR3 is built from 16 residues. Germline V gives CDR1 LNHDA, CDR2 SQIVND (reference sequence). After removal of 3 bases from V and 3 bases from J, the junction contained 7 bases not matched to a gene. In nucleotides, the CDR3 is TGTGCCAGTAGTATTGGCGGGGACAGGTCCAATCAGCCCCAGCATTTT. This codes for CASSIGGDRSNQPQHF.

The chain is built from TRBV2 and TRBJ1-1; 7 bases fit TRBD1. The CDR3 runs to 13 residues. V lost 4 bases to trimming and J lost 11 bases; unmatched junction nucleotides: 10. The germline gives CDR1 SNHLY, CDR2 FYNNEI. The CDR3 spells CASSGLTGSVAFF. The CDR3 region has the DNA TGTGCCAGCAGTGGCCTGACAGGGAGTGTTGCTTTCTTT.

This chain uses TRBV28 with TRBJ1-2; D remains unclear. The CDR3 contains 10 residues. V lost 6 bases to trimming and J lost 5 bases, with 4 bases between them. Germline V lookup: CDR1 MDHEN, CDR2 SYDVKM. The CDR3 protein is CASRRYGYTF. For the CDR3, the DNA is TGTGCCAGCAGGAGATATGGCTACACCTTC.

The chain uses TRBV15 and TRBJ2-7; tentative D call: TRBD1 (5 bases). V dropped 0 bases and J dropped 5 bases, with 8 bases sitting between them. There are 13 residues in the CDR3. Germline lookup yields CDR1 LNHNV and CDR2 YYDKDF (reference sequence). The CDR3 sequence: CATSRDWGDEQYF. In DNA, the CDR3 is TGTGCCACCAGCAGAGATTGGGGCGACGAGCAGTACTTC.

This sequence joins TRBV4-1 and TRBJ2-5, with TRBD2 as a possible D gene (5 bases). Trimming cost V 3 bases and J 1 base, with 9 bases left between them. The CDR3 consists of 14 residues. Germline V CDR1 and CDR2: MGHRA, YSYEKL. CDR3 nucleotides: TGCGCCAGCAGCCATCACGGGGTCCAAGAGACCCAGTACTTC. This encodes CASSHHGVQETQYF.

This clone was seen a few times. This chain links TRBV7-2 with TRBJ1-4, with 8 bases lining up with TRBD1. Germline CDR1 reads SGHTA; CDR2 reads FQGNSA. This CDR3 is 14 amino acids long. V shed 4 bases, J shed 8 bases, and the junction held 6 bases outside the gene matches. DNA of the CDR3: TGTGCCAGCAGCTCCGACAGGGGCAAAGAAAAACTGTTTTTT. As protein: CASSSDRGKEKLFF. The whole variable domain, remainder taken from reference TRBV7-2 and TRBJ1-4, is GAGVSQSPSNKVTEKGKDVELRCDPISGHTALYWYRQSLGQGLEFLIYFQGNSAPDKSGLPSDRFSAERTGGSVSTLTIQRTQQEDSAVYLCASSSDRGKEKLFFGSGTQLSVL.

This sequence joins TRBV7-9 and TRBJ2-7; the D gene is possibly TRBD1 (6 bases). The germline gives CDR1 SEHNR, CDR2 FQNEAQ (reference sequence). There are 14 residues in the CDR3. Trimming cost V 4 bases and J 3 bases, with 13 bases left between them. In DNA form, the CDR3 reads TGTGCCAGCAGCTCCCTCAGACAGGACTACGAGCAGTACTTC. Protein sequence: CASSSLRQDYEQYF.

The genes are TRBV6-1 and TRBJ2-3; 10 nucleotides agree with TRBD1. Trimming cost V 4 bases and J 1 base; bases outside gene matches: 5. The CDR3 extends over 16 amino acids. From germline, CDR1 is MNHNS and CDR2 SASEGT. The CDR3 region is CASSGSGTGGTDTQYF. CDR3 nucleotides: TGTGCCAGCAGTGGATCCGGGACAGGGGGCACAGATACGCAGTATTTT.

This rearrangement joins TRBV9 to TRBJ2-1, with TRBD2 matching 8 bases. V lost 4 bases to trimming and J lost 8 bases; unmatched junction nucleotides: 11. The CDR3 loop spans 15 amino acids. Germline loops: CDR1 SGDLS, CDR2 YYNGEE. DNA for the CDR3: TGTGCCAGCAGCCCAAGCCTCAGCGGGAGTGATGAGCAGTTCTTC. Its protein product is CASSPSLSGSDEQFF. Variable domain in full (rest from reference TRBV9 and TRBJ2-1): DSGVTQTPKHLITATGQRVTLRCSPRSGDLSVYWYQQSLDQGLQFLIQYYNGEERAKGNILERFSAQQFPDLHSELNLSSLELGDSALYFCASSPSLSGSDEQFFGPGTRLTVL.

This clone was detected ten times or more. The genes are TRBV23-1 and TRBJ1-2; possibly TRBD1 for D (6 bases). TRBV23-1 is known as an ORF, though its function is uncertain. Trimming stripped 0 bases from V and 2 bases from J, with 13 bases between. There are 16 residues in the CDR3. The CDR3 here is CASSQSAFTGNYGYTF. CDR3 nucleotides: TGCGCCAGCAGTCAATCTGCCTTCACAGGGAACTATGGCTACACCTTC.

Ten or more counts support this clone. The chain has TRBV7-2 and TRBJ2-5; 8 bases are a match to TRBD2. CDR1 is SGHTA and CDR2 is FQGNSA in the germline V gene. V was pared by 6 bases and J by 4 bases, with 4 bases of the junction left unmatched. CDR3 length: 13 residues. CDR3 nucleotides: TGTGCCAGCAGAACCGGGGGGGGAGAGACCCAGTACTTC. Translation gives CASRTGGGETQYF.

The table lists this clone with many counts. V is TRBV29-1 and J is TRBJ2-3; 7 bases match TRBD1. Trimming removed 7 bases from V and 0 bases from J; junction bases left unmatched: 7. Germline values: CDR1 SQVTM, CDR2 ANQGSEA. The CDR3 is 14 residues long. CDR3 in amino acids: CSAARDSSTDTQYF. In DNA, the CDR3 is TGCAGCGCCGCTAGGGACAGTAGCACAGATACGCAGTATTTT.

The table lists this clone with a few counts. The genes are TRBV7-9 and TRBJ1-2, with 8 positions matching TRBD1. CDR1 is SEHNR and CDR2 is FQNEAQ in the germline V gene (reference sequence). The CDR3 is 13 amino acids. Trimming removed 5 bases from V and 10 bases from J; junction bases left unmatched: 9. CDR3 in amino acids: CASSRTGPYSYTF. CDR3 bases: TGTGCCAGCAGCAGGACAGGGCCTTACTCCTACACCTTC.

This clone was counted at least ten times. The V and J genes are TRBV10-3 and TRBJ2-3; TRBD2 matches at 13 bases. The V gene's germline CDR1 is ENHRY and CDR2 SYGVKD. Unmatched junction bases numbered 2, after V lost 8 bases and J lost 3 bases. This CDR3 is 14 amino acids long. The CDR3 is CAIGLAGETDTQYF. CDR3 nucleotides: TGTGCCATCGGACTAGCGGGGGAAACAGATACGCAGTATTTT.

J is TRBJ2-5 and V is TRBV11-1; possibly TRBD2 for D (5 bases). This CDR3 has 12 amino acids. V shed 5 bases and J shed 5 bases, with 9 bases lying between them. Germline V lookup: CDR1 SGHAT, CDR2 FQDESV (reference sequence). The CDR3 here is CASSGRGETQYF. Written as DNA, the CDR3 is TGTGCCAGCAGCGGCCGCGGGGAGACCCAGTACTTC.

This clone was seen a handful of times. The rearrangement joins TRBV4-3 to TRBJ1-1; the match to TRBD1 covers 7 bases. Unmatched junction bases numbered 7, after V lost 4 bases and J lost 5 bases. Looked up from germline, CDR1 is LGHNA and CDR2 is YSLEER. This CDR3 is 14 amino acids long. The CDR3 spells CASSLQGTGTEAFF. Here the CDR3 DNA reads TGCGCCAGCAGCCTACAGGGGACGGGGACTGAAGCTTTCTTT.

This clone came up a few times. V and J are TRBV18 and TRBJ2-3; D is perhaps TRBD1 (5 bases). V was shortened by 2 bases and J by 2 bases, with 11 bases between the two germline ends. In germline, CDR1 is KGHSH, CDR2 LQKENI. This CDR3 comprises 15 residues. The CDR3 coding sequence is TGTGCCAGCTCACCAGGGGCAGGGCACACAGATACGCAGTATTTT. Amino acids: CASSPGAGHTDTQYF.